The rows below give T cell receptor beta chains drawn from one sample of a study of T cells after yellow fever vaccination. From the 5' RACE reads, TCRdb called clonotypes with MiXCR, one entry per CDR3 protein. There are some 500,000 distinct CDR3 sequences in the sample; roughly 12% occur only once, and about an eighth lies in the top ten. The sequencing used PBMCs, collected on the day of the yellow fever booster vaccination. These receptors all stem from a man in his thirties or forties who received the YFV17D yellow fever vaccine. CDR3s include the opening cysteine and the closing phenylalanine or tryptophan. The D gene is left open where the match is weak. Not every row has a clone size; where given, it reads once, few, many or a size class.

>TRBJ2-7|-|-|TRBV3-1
TGTGCCAGCAGCCAAGAGCAAAGCTACGAGCAGTACTTC
CASSQEQSYEQYF
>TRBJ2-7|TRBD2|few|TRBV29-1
TGCAGCGTGAAGGGAACTAGCGGGAGGCCCTACGAGCAGTACTTC
CSVKGTSGRPYEQYF
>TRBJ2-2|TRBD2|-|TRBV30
TGTGCCTGGAGTGGAAGGACTAGCGGGTACCACACCGGGGAGCTGTTTTTT
CAWSGRTSGYHTGELFF
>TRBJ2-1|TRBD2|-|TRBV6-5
TGTGCCAGCAGTTACTCCCGCCCTAGCGGGGGGTACTCCTACAATGAGCAGTTCTTC
CASSYSRPSGGYSYNEQFF
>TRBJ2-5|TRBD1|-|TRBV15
TGTGCCACCAGCAGAGGACAGGGGGATCAAGAGACCCAGTACTTC
CATSRGQGDQETQYF
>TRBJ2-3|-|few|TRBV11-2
TGTGCCAGCAGCTTAGAAGGAGATTCCGGGATAAATACGCAGTATTTT
CASSLEGDSGINTQYF
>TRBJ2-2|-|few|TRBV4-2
TGTGCCAGCAGCCAAGAAAATAGCGAGGAAAACACCGGGGAGCTGTTTTTT
CASSQENSEENTGELFF
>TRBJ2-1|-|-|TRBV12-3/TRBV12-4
TGTGCCAGCAGCCTCCTTGGGACCTACAATGAGCAGTTCTTC
CASSLLGTYNEQFF
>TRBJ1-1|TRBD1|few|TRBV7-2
TGTGCCAGCAGCCTACAGGGGTTCGCTGAAGCTTTCTTT
CASSLQGFAEAFF
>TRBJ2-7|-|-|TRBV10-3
TGTGCCATCAGTGGACCTCCCGGGACGCCGGCCTACGAGCAGTACTTC
CAISGPPGTPAYEQYF
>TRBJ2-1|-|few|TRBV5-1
TGCGCCAGCGCACTAGCCTCAAGCTCCTACAATGAGCAGTTCTTC
CASALASSSYNEQFF
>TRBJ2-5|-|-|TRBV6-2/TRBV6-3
TGTGCCAGCAGTTACTCGAGCGACACAAAAGAGACCCAGTACTTC
CASSYSSDTKETQYF
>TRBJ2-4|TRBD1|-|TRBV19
TGTGCCAGTTGGGACAGCGAGGCCAAAAACATTCAGTACTTC
CASWDSEAKNIQYF
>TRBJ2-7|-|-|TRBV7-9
TGTGCCAGCAGCTCAGGACCCGGCTTTTACGAGCAGTACTTC
CASSSGPGFYEQYF
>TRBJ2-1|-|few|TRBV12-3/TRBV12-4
TGTGCCAGCAGTTTAGATCCAATTTACAATGAGCAGTTCTTC
CASSLDPIYNEQFF
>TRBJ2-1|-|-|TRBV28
TGTGCCAGCCTCCCCGCGAGGGGTGGGCATGAGCAGTTCTTC
CASLPARGGHEQFF
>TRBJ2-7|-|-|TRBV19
TGTGCCAGTAGTATGGGAAGTCTTTACTCCTACGAGCAGTACTTC
CASSMGSLYSYEQYF
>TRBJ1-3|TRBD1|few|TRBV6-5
TGTGCCAGCAGTTATAGTCCCCTGACAGGGGGCGGATCGAACACCATATATTTT
CASSYSPLTGGGSNTIYF
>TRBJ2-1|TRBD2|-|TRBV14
TGTGCCAGCAGCCAAGCAACTAGCGGGAGGGGTGATGAGCAGTTCTTC
CASSQATSGRGDEQFF
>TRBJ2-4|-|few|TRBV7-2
TGTGCCAGCAGCATCGTGGCCAAAAACATTCAGTACTTC
CASSIVAKNIQYF
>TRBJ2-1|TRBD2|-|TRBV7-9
TGTGCCAGCAGCTTAGGGAGGCCTAGCGGGGGTTACAATGAGCAGTTCTTC
CASSLGRPSGGYNEQFF
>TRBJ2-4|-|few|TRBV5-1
TGCGCCAGCAGCGAGGGCCGTCAGGGCATTCAGTACTTC
CASSEGRQGIQYF
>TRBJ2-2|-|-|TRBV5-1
TGCGCCAGCAGCTCCGGACATACGAACACCGGGGAGCTGTTTTTT
CASSSGHTNTGELFF
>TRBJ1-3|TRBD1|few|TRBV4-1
TGCGCCAGCAGCCCACTCGGGACAGGGATTGGAAACACCATATATTTT
CASSPLGTGIGNTIYF
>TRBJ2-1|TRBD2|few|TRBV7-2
TGTGCCAGCAGACCGGGAGGCGACAATGAGCAGTTCTTC
CASRPGGDNEQFF
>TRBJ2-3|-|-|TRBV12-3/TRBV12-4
TGTGCCAGCAGTCCCCGTACGTTAGTTGGAGATACGCAGTATTTT
CASSPRTLVGDTQYF
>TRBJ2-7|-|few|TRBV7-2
TGTGCCAGCAGCTTAGCGCTTAGGGGAGTTTTTCAGCTCTACGAGCAGTACTTC
CASSLALRGVFQLYEQYF
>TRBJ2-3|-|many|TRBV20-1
TGCAGTGCCCTCCTCCCAGATACGCAGTATTTT
CSALLPDTQYF
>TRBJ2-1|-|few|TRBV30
TGTGCCTGGAGTGTATTATCGGGCGCTGAGCAGTTCTTC
CAWSVLSGAEQFF
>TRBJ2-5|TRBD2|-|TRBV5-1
TGCGCCAGCAGTCGGGAGGAGCTCCAAGAGACCCAGTACTTC
CASSREELQETQYF
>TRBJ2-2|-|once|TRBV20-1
TGCAGTGCTGGGCAAGCCAGGTTGAACACCGGGGAGCTGTTTTTT
CSAGQARLNTGELFF
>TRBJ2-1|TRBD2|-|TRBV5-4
TGTGCCAGCAGCTCCCCCCTAGCGGTTAGTAATGAGCAGTTCTTC
CASSSPLAVSNEQFF